Below, one T cell receptor (beta chain) is given with its context. Its antigen is still unknown. This entry is derived from a study of early stage breast cancer tumors. Background on the study: About 80% of the 16 invasive tumors were ER+, PR+ and HER2-. Study-level results: Comparing each tissue with blood distinguished tumor from normal in about 90% of the 16 patients.

The germline V gene has CDR1 MGHRA and CDR2 YSYEKL. Trimming took off 4 bases at V and 8 bases at J, with 12 bases between the two ends. CDR3 size: 13 residues. Blood replicates held 0.5 ug DNA, tumor or normal breast roughly 1.5 ug, two each. Clones were read by immunoSEQ multiplex PCR, and TCRdb kept only the in-frame ones, dropping some. The sample lists tens of thousands of clones, approximately 72% occurring once. This receptor was obtained from a person in their fifties or sixties with breast cancer. V is TRBV4-1 and J is TRBJ2-4; D gene unclear. The sequenced material came from blood. The CDR3, as DNA: TGCGCCAGCAGCCCCGACCCCAGCGACATTCAGTACTTC. Translation: CASSPDPSDIQYF.